Detailed here is one TCR beta chain. These data come from a study of control samples from healthy donors and cancer patients. Generated by immunoSEQ multiplex PCR, the TCRdb table keeps only in-frame clones and is missing some. Among about 140,000 clones listed, 88% were seen once. The clonotype was recovered from a woman in her 30s in good health. Sequences were obtained from blood.

The CDR3 sequence is CASSEHRDVDNEKLFF. The CDR3 region has the DNA TGTGCCAGCAGTGAACACAGGGACGTTGATAATGAAAAACTGTTTTTT. The V and J genes are TRBV6-1 and TRBJ1-4; TRBD1 might be the D (6 bases). This CDR3 has 16 residues. Germline lookup yields CDR1 MNHNS and CDR2 SASEGT. The germline V and J ends were trimmed by 2 bases and 4 bases, with 14 bases remaining between them.